The 29 T cell receptor beta chains in this list originate from one sample, sequenced in a study of blood T cell repertoires in COVID-19. Produced via immunoSEQ multiplex PCR; TCRdb's table is partial and in-frame only. Of over 200,000 clones detected, roughly 80% appear once; the ten largest clones hold around 2.5%. The sequencing input was peripheral blood. These receptors came from a woman in her 70s with active or convalescent COVID-19.

The chain carries TRBV6-5 and TRBJ1-5, with a weak D call TRBD1 (5 bases). This CDR3 is 14 amino acids long. Germline-derived CDR1 and CDR2 are MNHEY and SVGAGI. Trimming took 2 bases from V and 5 from J, leaving 10 bases between them. CDR3: CASSYQGGDQPQHF. CDR3 nucleotide sequence: TGTGCCAGCAGTTACCAGGGCGGGGATCAGCCCCAGCATTTT.

For the CDR3, the DNA is TGTGCCAGCTCAGAGGGGGCCGGGGATACGCAGTATTTT. Protein: CASSEGAGDTQYF. V is TRBV18 and J is TRBJ2-3; 7 positions agree with TRBD1. The germline CDR1 and CDR2 sequences are KGHSH and LQKENI. The length of the CDR3 is 13 residues. The V and J ends lost 5 bases and 6 bases, in that order; junction bases with no gene match: 5.

The chain is built from TRBV19 and TRBJ2-3; 9 bases are shared with TRBD2. V trimming: 5 bases; J trimming: 6 bases; junction bases outside the gene matches: 9. The CDR3 is 15 amino acids. The V gene's germline CDR1 is LNHDA and CDR2 SQIVND (reference sequence). CDR3 sequence reads: CASSSVLAGMDTQYF. DNA of the CDR3: TGTGCCAGTAGTTCCGTGCTAGCGGGAATGGATACGCAGTATTTT.

The chain is built from TRBV5-1 and TRBJ1-4, with 7 bases that match TRBD1. This CDR3 is built from 15 residues. Germline V gene lookup returns CDR1 SGHRS and CDR2 YFSETQ. With V trimmed by 5 bases and J by 8 bases, 12 bases remained unmatched. CDR3 amino acids: CASSLSGPGGEKLFF. CDR3 in DNA: TGCGCCAGCAGTTTATCGGGCCCAGGGGGGGAAAAACTGTTTTTT.

The V call is TRBV10-3, the J call TRBJ2-5; the D is unclear. V shed 2 bases and J shed 1 base, with 8 bases lying between them. The CDR3 length is 14 residues. Looked up from germline, CDR1 is ENHRY and CDR2 is SYGVKD. The CDR3 loop reads CAISERGSQETQYF. DNA for the CDR3: TGTGCCATCAGTGAGCGCGGCAGCCAAGAGACCCAGTACTTC.

This clone showed up just once. V and J are TRBV7-8 and TRBJ2-2; a weak D match, TRBD1 (6 bases). Trimming stripped 3 bases from V and 0 bases from J, with 14 bases between. This CDR3 is 17 amino acids long. Germline assignment: CDR1 SGHVS and CDR2 FQNEAQ. Written as DNA, the CDR3 is TGTGCCAGCAGCTTCTGGACAGACCTGACGAACACCGGGGAGCTGTTTTTT. This codes for CASSFWTDLTNTGELFF.

The CDR3 bases are TGTGCCAGCAGCCGGACTAGCGGGGCTCAAGAGACCCAGTACTTC. Protein product: CASSRTSGAQETQYF. This sequence joins TRBV7-7 and TRBJ2-5; 12 bases fit TRBD2. This CDR3 comprises 15 residues. CDR1 SSHAT and CDR2 FNYEAQ come from the germline V gene (reference sequence). Losses at the gene ends were 5 bases for V and 2 bases for J; bases not matched to a gene: 3.

The gene calls are TRBV7-9 and TRBJ1-2; a possible D gene is TRBD1 (6 bases). V was clipped by 5 bases and J by 2 bases, with 15 bases between them. This CDR3 has 15 residues. The V gene's germline CDR1 is SEHNR and CDR2 FQNEAQ (reference sequence). The CDR3 nucleotides are TGTGCCAGCAGCATCCACAGGGAAGGGAACTATGGCTACACCTTC. Translating it yields CASSIHREGNYGYTF.

The chain carries TRBV27 and TRBJ2-3, with TRBD2 as a possible D gene (6 bases). The CDR3 is 14 amino acids. Germline CDR1 and CDR2: MNHEY and SMNVEV (reference sequence). V was pared by 2 bases and J by 0 bases, with 6 bases between. CDR3 loop: CASSLSGSTDTQYF. Here the CDR3 DNA reads TGTGCCAGCAGTTTAAGCGGGAGCACAGATACGCAGTATTTT.

The chain recombines TRBV29-1 with TRBJ2-3, with 12 nucleotides matching TRBD2. CDR3 length: 16 amino acids. Germline-derived CDR1 and CDR2 are SQVTM and ANQGSEA. V trimming: 0 bases; J trimming: 4 bases; junction bases outside the gene matches: 5. CDR3 region: CSVEERLAGVADTQYF. CDR3 in DNA: TGCAGCGTTGAAGAGCGACTAGCGGGAGTAGCAGATACGCAGTATTTT.

The rearrangement joins TRBV7-9 to TRBJ1-1; no clear D gene. Trimming shortened V by 2 bases and J by 1 base, and 11 bases separated the two germline ends. Germline V gene data show CDR1 as SEHNR and CDR2 as FQNEAQ (reference sequence). This CDR3 comprises 15 residues. The CDR3 DNA sequence: TGTGCCAGCAGCTTATCCGGACTGCGGAACACTGAAGCTTTCTTT. It yields the protein CASSLSGLRNTEAFF.

The V call is TRBV4-1, the J call TRBJ1-5; the match to TRBD1 covers 11 bases. The CDR3 has 20 residues. Germline assignment: CDR1 MGHRA and CDR2 YSYEKL. Losses at the gene ends were 1 base for V and 4 bases for J; bases not matched to a gene: 15. CDR3 amino acids: CASSQGGRLGQGGVNQPQHF. DNA of the CDR3: TGCGCCAGCAGCCAAGGAGGACGGTTGGGACAGGGGGGGGTAAATCAGCCCCAGCATTTT.

The chain employs TRBV5-4 and TRBJ2-5, with 7 bases matching TRBD2. Germline V gene data show CDR1 as SGHNT and CDR2 as YYREEE (reference sequence). The ends lost 0 bases at V and 2 bases at J; junction bases unmatched: 10. This CDR3 region has 17 residues. This CDR3 reads CASSLAGGMGGQETQYF. In DNA form, the CDR3 reads TGTGCCAGCAGCTTGGCCGGGGGGATGGGAGGGCAAGAGACCCAGTACTTC.

This clone showed up just a few times. This chain links TRBV6-4 with TRBJ1-5; possible D gene TRBD1, 5 bases. V was shortened by 3 bases and J by 0 bases, with 12 bases between the two germline ends. This CDR3 is 16 amino acids long. Germline loops: CDR1 MRHNA, CDR2 SNTAGT. CDR3 bases: TGTGCCAGCAGTGAGGAAGGGGCCATTAGCAATCAGCCCCAGCATTTT. Translating it yields CASSEEGAISNQPQHF.

This clone has a handful of counts. The V and J genes are TRBV5-1 and TRBJ2-7; 7 bases map to TRBD1. The CDR3 spans 15 residues. Losses at the gene ends were 1 base for V and 4 bases for J; bases not matched to a gene: 8. CDR1 SGHRS and CDR2 YFSETQ come from the germline V gene. The CDR3 loop is CASSLSTGVVYEQYF. The CDR3, as DNA: TGCGCCAGCAGCTTGTCTACAGGGGTGGTTTACGAGCAGTACTTC. Using reference TRBV5-1 and TRBJ2-7 for the parts outside the CDR3, the full variable domain is KAGVTQTPRYLIKTRGQQVTLSCSPISGHRSVSWYQQTPGQGLQFLFEYFSETQRNKGNFPGRFSGRQFSNSRSEMNVSTLELGDSALYLCASSLSTGVVYEQYFGPGTRLTVT.

CDR3 region: CASSVGTANSYEQYF. The CDR3, as DNA: TGTGCCAGCAGCGTAGGAACAGCCAACTCCTACGAGCAGTACTTC. The V call is TRBV9, the J call TRBJ2-7, with D hard to call. Looked up from germline, CDR1 is SGDLS and CDR2 is YYNGEE. The CDR3 has 15 amino acids. The V end was cut by 0 bases, the J end by 0 bases, with 10 bases between.

The chain uses TRBV18 and TRBJ1-3; 7 nucleotides align to TRBD1. The J segment lost 6 bases and the V segment lost 5 bases, leaving 7 bases of the junction unmatched. In germline, CDR1 is KGHSH, CDR2 LQKENI. The CDR3 consists of 14 residues. The CDR3 reads CASSSTGIENTIYF. The CDR3 coding sequence is TGTGCCAGCTCATCGACAGGGATCGAAAACACCATATATTTT.

The J gene is TRBJ2-7, the V gene TRBV9; weak D call: TRBD1 (5 bases). This CDR3 spans 14 amino acids. V lost 4 bases to trimming and J lost 0 bases, with 11 bases between them. The germline V gene encodes CDR1 SGDLS and CDR2 YYNGEE. The CDR3: CASSRGFPSYEQYF. Here the CDR3 DNA reads TGTGCCAGCAGCAGGGGATTCCCCTCCTACGAGCAGTACTTC.

V gene TRBV25-1 combines with J gene TRBJ1-4; D might be TRBD1 (6 bases). V was shortened by 5 bases and J by 2 bases, with 12 bases between the two germline ends. The germline V gene encodes CDR1 MGHDK and CDR2 SYGVNS. The CDR3 runs to 15 residues. The CDR3 loop is CASSTRGGTNEKLFF. The CDR3 DNA sequence: TGTGCCAGCAGTACGCGGGGGGGCACTAATGAAAAACTGTTTTTT.

The chain is built from TRBV2 and TRBJ1-2; perhaps TRBD1 as D (5 bases). CDR3 length: 14 amino acids. Germline-derived CDR1 and CDR2 are SNHLY and FYNNEI. V shed 6 bases and J shed 3 bases, with 14 bases lying between them. CDR3 region: CASRVSTADYGYTF. The CDR3 nucleotides are TGTGCCAGCAGGGTTTCGACAGCAGACTATGGCTACACCTTC. Full variable domain (outside the CDR3, taken from reference TRBV2 and TRBJ1-2): EPEVTQTPSHQVTQMGQEVILRCVPISNHLYFYWYRQILGQKVEFLVSFYNNEISEKSEIFDDQFSVERPDGSNFTLKIRSTKLEDSAMYFCASRVSTADYGYTFGSGTRLTVV.

This chain connects TRBV18 to TRBJ2-2; D perhaps matches TRBD1 (5 bases). The CDR3 contains 15 residues. The V gene lost 6 bases and the J gene lost 4 bases, with 15 bases spanning the gap. Looked up from germline, CDR1 is KGHSH and CDR2 is LQKENI. The CDR3 here is CASSYTGSSTGELFF. DNA of the CDR3: TGTGCCAGCTCCTACACAGGTAGCAGCACCGGGGAGCTGTTTTTT.

The chain recombines TRBV9 with TRBJ1-3; D is perhaps TRBD1 (5 bases). Trimming took off 0 bases at V and 0 bases at J, with 16 bases between the two ends. The germline CDR1 and CDR2 sequences are SGDLS and YYNGEE. The CDR3 is 18 amino acids. CDR3 sequence (DNA): TGTGCCAGCAGCGTAGACCCAGGTTGGGGCTTCTCTGGAAACACCATATATTTT. Translating it yields CASSVDPGWGFSGNTIYF.

The chain uses TRBV18 and TRBJ1-2, with 9 bases matching TRBD1. There are 18 residues in the CDR3. Germline lookup yields CDR1 KGHSH and CDR2 LQKENI. V was pared by 4 bases and J by 2 bases, with 14 bases of the junction left unmatched. The chain's CDR3 is CASSLVAGTGPSNYGYTF. CDR3 sequence (DNA): TGTGCCAGCTCACTCGTAGCAGGGACAGGGCCATCAAACTATGGCTACACCTTC.

The chain recombines TRBV3-1 (or the pseudogene TRBV3-2) with TRBJ1-2, with a possible D match to TRBD1 (6 bases). The CDR3 loop spans 15 amino acids. Trimming removed 0 bases from V and 8 bases from J, with 16 bases in between. Germline V lookup: CDR1 LGHDT, CDR2 YNNKEL (reference sequence). The CDR3 protein is CASSQDRRQGRGYTF. The CDR3 DNA sequence: TGTGCCAGCAGCCAAGATCGGAGGCAGGGGAGAGGCTACACCTTC.

This chain joins TRBV6-5 and TRBJ1-2; 8 positions agree with TRBD1. The CDR3 runs 14 residues. Germline V gene data show CDR1 as MNHEY and CDR2 as SVGAGI. V lost 7 bases and J lost 4; bases outside the gene matches: 8. The CDR3 protein is CASTKRTGTYGYTF. CDR3 sequence (DNA): TGTGCCAGCACCAAACGGACAGGGACCTATGGCTACACCTTC.

V usage is TRBV5-1 and J usage is TRBJ2-1; D possibly corresponds to TRBD2 (6 bases). There are 17 residues in the CDR3. Germline CDR1 is SGHRS and CDR2 is YFSETQ. V was clipped by 1 base and J by 3 bases, with 17 bases between them. The CDR3 here is CASSLRDGAGYYNEQFF. Here the CDR3 DNA reads TGCGCCAGCAGCTTGAGGGACGGGGCGGGGTACTACAATGAGCAGTTCTTC.

This chain links TRBV5-1 with TRBJ1-1, with 8 bases that match TRBD1. The germline V gene has CDR1 SGHRS and CDR2 YFSETQ. The CDR3 spans 14 residues. V was clipped by 3 bases and J by 5 bases; unmatched bases: 6. The CDR3 DNA reads as TGCGCCAGCAGCTGGTGGGGACAGGTGACTGAAGCTTTCTTT. The encoded protein is CASSWWGQVTEAFF.

The sample holds one count of this clone. V gene TRBV5-1 combines with J gene TRBJ1-5; TRBD1 might be the D (5 bases). Germline CDR1 and CDR2: SGHRS and YFSETQ. CDR3 length: 15 amino acids. Between the trimmed V and J ends, which lost 3 bases and 7 bases, there was a span of 17 bases. In nucleotides, the CDR3 is TGCGCCAGCAGCTCAGGGACGTCCGCGGGGCAGCCCCAGCATTTT. Translation gives CASSSGTSAGQPQHF. Complete variable domain (other parts from reference TRBV5-1 and TRBJ1-5): KAGVTQTPRYLIKTRGQQVTLSCSPISGHRSVSWYQQTPGQGLQFLFEYFSETQRNKGNFPGRFSGRQFSNSRSEMNVSTLELGDSALYLCASSSGTSAGQPQHFGDGTRLSIL.

This clone appeared a single time. The V gene is TRBV28, the J gene TRBJ1-3; D is ambiguous. Looked up from germline, CDR1 is MDHEN and CDR2 is SYDVKM. CDR3 length: 16 amino acids. The V gene lost 7 bases and the J gene lost 4 bases, with 20 bases spanning the gap. CDR3 in DNA: TGTGCCAGCAAAGCCGGTGGAGGCGGGATGGGAAACACCATATATTTT. It specifies CASKAGGGGMGNTIYF.